The 8 T cell receptor beta chains below come from one sample, sequenced in a study of blood T cell repertoires in COVID-19. Only in-frame clones appear in the TCRdb table, and some are missing; sequencing was by immunoSEQ multiplex PCR. This sample carries about 99,000 clones, approximately 85% of them seen once, and the ten largest clones take around 18%. Sequencing was done on a sample of peripheral blood. These TCRs come from a woman older than 75 with active or convalescent COVID-19.

The chain carries TRBV27 and TRBJ1-1; no clear D gene. The CDR3 sequence is 14 residues long. Trimming removed 1 base from V and 5 bases from J, with 11 bases in between. CDR1 is MNHEY and CDR2 is SMNVEV in the germline V gene (reference sequence). Here the CDR3 DNA reads TGTGCCAGCAGTTTATATGGAGTTGGGACTGAAGCTTTCTTT. It is translated as CASSLYGVGTEAFF.

J is TRBJ1-4 and V is TRBV5-1, with TRBD1 matching 10 bases. This CDR3 spans 16 amino acids. Germline V lookup: CDR1 SGHRS, CDR2 YFSETQ. J gave up 8 bases and V 4 bases, and 11 bases lay outside the gene matches. The CDR3 DNA sequence: TGCGCCAGCAGCCAACACGGACAGGGGGGAGAGGAAAAACTGTTTTTT. It codes for CASSQHGQGGEEKLFF.

J is TRBJ1-6 and V is TRBV7-2; D gene uncertain. The germline V gene has CDR1 SGHTA and CDR2 FQGNSA. V lost 1 base to trimming and J lost 13 bases, with 14 bases between them. The CDR3 loop spans 14 amino acids. The chain's CDR3 is CASSLGAGRGPLHF. CDR3 DNA: TGTGCCAGCAGCTTAGGGGCGGGAAGAGGGCCCCTCCACTTT.

The chain uses TRBV25-1 and TRBJ2-1, with 11 bases aligning to TRBD2. V lost 9 bases to trimming and J lost 0 bases; unmatched junction nucleotides: 13. The CDR3 extends over 18 amino acids. Germline CDR1 MGHDK, CDR2 SYGVNS. CDR3 bases: TGTGCCAGGACAACATTACTAGCGGGAGTCTTCTCCTACAATGAGCAGTTCTTC. Encoded protein: CARTTLLAGVFSYNEQFF.

In its sample, this clone was seen a few times. The chain carries TRBV9 and TRBJ2-3; D is unclear. V was cut by 2 bases and J by 0 bases, with 7 bases left in between. The CDR3 totals 14 residues. Germline assignment: CDR1 SGDLS and CDR2 YYNGEE. The CDR3: CASSVQVSTDTQYF. CDR3 DNA sequence: TGTGCCAGCAGCGTTCAGGTCAGCACAGATACGCAGTATTTT.

The CDR3 DNA sequence: TGTGCCAGTAGTAAGGGACAGGGCGGCCAGCCCCAGCATTTT. Residues: CASSKGQGGQPQHF. The rearrangement joins TRBV19 to TRBJ1-5; 9 nucleotides agree with TRBD1. Germline V gene sequence: CDR1 LNHDA, CDR2 SQIVND (reference sequence). The CDR3 totals 14 residues. Unmatched junction bases numbered 5, after V lost 4 bases and J lost 7 bases.

The chain links TRBV28 to TRBJ2-5; 14 nucleotides align to TRBD2. V was pared by 10 bases and J by 7 bases, with 20 bases of the junction left unmatched. This CDR3 contains 18 residues. Germline assignment: CDR1 MDHEN and CDR2 SYDVKM. The CDR3 DNA sequence: TGTGCCACCACCAAGGCGACTAGCGGGAGGGGGTCCCCCGGGACCCAGTACTTC. Its protein is CATTKATSGRGSPGTQYF. Full variable domain (missing parts from reference TRBV28 and TRBJ2-5): DVKVTQSSRYLVKRTGEKVFLECVQDMDHENMFWYRQDPGLGLRLIYFSYDVKMKEKGDIPEGYSVSREKKERFSLILESASTNQTSMYLCATTKATSGRGSPGTQYFGPGTRLLVL.

V usage is TRBV11-3 and J usage is TRBJ2-6; D unclear. V was clipped by 2 bases and J by 0 bases, with 5 bases between them. This CDR3 contains 15 residues. The germline V gene encodes CDR1 SGHNT and CDR2 YENEEA. The CDR3 protein is CASSLSGSGANVLTF. The DNA of the CDR3 is TGTGCCAGCAGCTTATCAGGCTCTGGGGCCAACGTCCTGACTTTC.